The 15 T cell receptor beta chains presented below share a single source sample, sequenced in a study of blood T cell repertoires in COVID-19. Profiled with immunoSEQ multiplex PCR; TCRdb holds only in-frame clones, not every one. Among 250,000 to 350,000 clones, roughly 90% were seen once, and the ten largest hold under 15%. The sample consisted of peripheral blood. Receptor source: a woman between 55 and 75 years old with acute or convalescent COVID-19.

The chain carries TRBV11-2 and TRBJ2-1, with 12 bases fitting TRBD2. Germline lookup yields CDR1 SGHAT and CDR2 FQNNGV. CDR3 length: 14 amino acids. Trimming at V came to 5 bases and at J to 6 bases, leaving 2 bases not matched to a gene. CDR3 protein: CASSTSGRFNEQFF. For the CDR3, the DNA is TGTGCCAGCAGCACTAGCGGGAGGTTCAATGAGCAGTTCTTC.

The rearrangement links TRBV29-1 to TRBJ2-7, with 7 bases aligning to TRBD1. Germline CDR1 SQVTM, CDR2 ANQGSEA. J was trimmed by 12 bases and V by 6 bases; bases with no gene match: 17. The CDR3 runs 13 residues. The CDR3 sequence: CSVLIGTDIHLYF. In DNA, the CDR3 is TGCAGCGTACTAATCGGGACAGATATACACCTGTACTTC.

For the CDR3, the DNA is TGTGCCAGCACTAGCGGGGGGACCTACGAGCAGTACTTC. It yields the protein CASTSGGTYEQYF. This sequence joins TRBV25-1 and TRBJ2-7; 11 bases match TRBD2. Germline-derived CDR1 and CDR2 are MGHDK and SYGVNS. CDR3 size: 13 residues. Germline trimming cut 7 bases from V and 2 bases from J; bases unmatched to any gene: 1.

The CDR3 is CASSPGVGNQPQHF. The DNA of the CDR3 is TGTGCCAGCAGCCCAGGGGTTGGCAATCAGCCCCAGCATTTT. The chain has TRBV11-2 and TRBJ1-5; maybe TRBD1 (6 bases). The germline V and J ends were trimmed by 5 bases and 2 bases, with 10 bases remaining between them. This CDR3 is built from 14 residues. CDR1 SGHAT and CDR2 FQNNGV come from the germline V gene.

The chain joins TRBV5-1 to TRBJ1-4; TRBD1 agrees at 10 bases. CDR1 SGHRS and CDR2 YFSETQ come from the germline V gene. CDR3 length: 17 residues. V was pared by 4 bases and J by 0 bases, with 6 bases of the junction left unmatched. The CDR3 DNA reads TGCGCCAGCAGCCCAAGACAGGGGGCATCAACTAATGAAAAACTGTTTTTT. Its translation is CASSPRQGASTNEKLFF.

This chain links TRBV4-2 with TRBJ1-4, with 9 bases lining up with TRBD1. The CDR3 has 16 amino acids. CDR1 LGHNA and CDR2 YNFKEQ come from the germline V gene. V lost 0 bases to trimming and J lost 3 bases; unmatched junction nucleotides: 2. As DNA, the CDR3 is TGTGCCAGCAGCCAAGAGGGACAGGGAGCTAATGAAAAACTGTTTTTT. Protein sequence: CASSQEGQGANEKLFF.

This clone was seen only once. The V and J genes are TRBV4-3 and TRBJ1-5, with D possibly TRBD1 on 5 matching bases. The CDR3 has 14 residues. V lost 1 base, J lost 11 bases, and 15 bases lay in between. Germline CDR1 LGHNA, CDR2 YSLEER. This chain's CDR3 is CASSQGTQGSTQHF. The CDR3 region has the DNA TGCGCCAGCAGCCAAGGGACGCAGGGCTCGACCCAGCATTTT.

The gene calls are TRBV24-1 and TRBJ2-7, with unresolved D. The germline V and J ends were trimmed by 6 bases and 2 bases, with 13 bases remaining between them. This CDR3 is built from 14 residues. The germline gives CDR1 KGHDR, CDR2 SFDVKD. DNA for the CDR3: TGTGCCACCAGTCTCAGCGTTTCTCCCTACGAGCAGTACTTC. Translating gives CATSLSVSPYEQYF.

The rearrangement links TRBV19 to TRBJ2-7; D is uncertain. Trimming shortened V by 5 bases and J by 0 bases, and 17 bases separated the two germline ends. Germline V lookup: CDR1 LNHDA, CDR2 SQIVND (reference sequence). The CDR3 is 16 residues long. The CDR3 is CASSPSGSAVSYEQYF. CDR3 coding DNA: TGTGCCAGTAGTCCCTCCGGGTCCGCGGTCTCCTACGAGCAGTACTTC.

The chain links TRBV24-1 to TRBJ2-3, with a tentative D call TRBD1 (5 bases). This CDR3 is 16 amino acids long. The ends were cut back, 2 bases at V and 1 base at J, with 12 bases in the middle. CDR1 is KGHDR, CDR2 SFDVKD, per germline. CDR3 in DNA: TGTGCCACCAGTGATTCTCAGGGATCTGGCACAGATACGCAGTATTTT. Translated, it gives CATSDSQGSGTDTQYF.

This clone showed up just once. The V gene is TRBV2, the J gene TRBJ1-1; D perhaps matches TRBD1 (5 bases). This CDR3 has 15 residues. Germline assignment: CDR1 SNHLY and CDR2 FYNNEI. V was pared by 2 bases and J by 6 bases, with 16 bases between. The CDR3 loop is CASSEWIVGRPEAFF. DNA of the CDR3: TGTGCCAGCAGTGAATGGATTGTGGGGCGCCCTGAAGCTTTCTTT.

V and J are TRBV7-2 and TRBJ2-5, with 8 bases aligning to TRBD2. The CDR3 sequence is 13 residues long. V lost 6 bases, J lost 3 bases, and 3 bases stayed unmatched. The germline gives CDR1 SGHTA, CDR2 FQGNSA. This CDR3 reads CASRQAGEETQYF. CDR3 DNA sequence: TGTGCCAGCAGACAAGCGGGAGAAGAGACCCAGTACTTC.

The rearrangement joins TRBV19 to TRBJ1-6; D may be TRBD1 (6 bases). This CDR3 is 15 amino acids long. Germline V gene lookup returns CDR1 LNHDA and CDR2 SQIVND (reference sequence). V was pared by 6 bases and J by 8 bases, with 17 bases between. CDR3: CASSPQGIGDSPLHF. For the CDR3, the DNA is TGTGCCAGTAGCCCACAGGGTATAGGGGATTCACCCCTCCACTTT.

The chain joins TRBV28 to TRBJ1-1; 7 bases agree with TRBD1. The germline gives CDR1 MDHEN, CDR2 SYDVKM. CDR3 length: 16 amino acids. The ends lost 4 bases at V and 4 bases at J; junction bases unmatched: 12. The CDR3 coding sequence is TGTGCCAGCAGTTGGGGGTTAACAGGGGTGATCACTGAAGCTTTCTTT. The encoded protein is CASSWGLTGVITEAFF.

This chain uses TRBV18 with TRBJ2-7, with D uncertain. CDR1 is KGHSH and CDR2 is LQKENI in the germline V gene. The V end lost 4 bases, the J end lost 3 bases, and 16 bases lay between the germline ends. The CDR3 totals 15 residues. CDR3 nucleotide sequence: TGTGCCAGCTCACTTACTTTGGGCCGAGACTACGAGCAGTACTTC. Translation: CASSLTLGRDYEQYF.